The 9 T cell receptor beta chains below come from one sample, sequenced in a study of immune characteristics of hereditary and idiopathic chronic pancreatitis. The repertoire was sequenced with immunoSEQ multiplex PCR; TCRdb's copy has only in-frame clones and lacks some. The sample holds hundreds of clones, over 55% seen once. Sample: pancreas tissue. The receptors shown here come from a human donor who was a deceased organ donor serving as a healthy control.

The CDR3 coding sequence is TGTGCCAGTAGTATAGAGGGGGACCTATCAACCAAGTACACCTTC. Translation: CASSIEGDLSTKYTF. The chain carries TRBV19 and TRBJ1-2; D may be TRBD1 (5 bases). The V and J ends lost 0 bases and 11 bases respectively, with 19 bases between them. CDR3 size: 15 residues. Germline CDR1 is LNHDA and CDR2 is SQIVND (reference sequence).

The chain links TRBV24-1 to TRBJ2-1; 14 bases are a match to TRBD2. After removal of 9 bases from V and 9 bases from J, the junction contained 3 bases not matched to a gene. CDR3 length equals 13 residues. Germline CDR1 and CDR2: KGHDR and SFDVKD. CDR3 in amino acids: CATRTSGGREQFF. The CDR3 bases are TGTGCCACCCGGACTAGCGGGGGGCGTGAGCAGTTCTTC.

The J gene is TRBJ1-2, the V gene TRBV7-2, with D possibly being TRBD1 (5 bases). CDR1 is SGHTA, CDR2 FQGNSA, per germline. This CDR3 region has 13 residues. V was trimmed by 2 bases and J by 4 bases, leaving 8 bases between them. This CDR3 reads CASSLQGIYGYTF. Here the CDR3 DNA reads TGTGCCAGCAGCTTACAGGGAATCTATGGCTACACCTTC. Supplemented by reference TRBV7-2 and TRBJ1-2, the full variable domain reads GAGVSQSPSNKVTEKGKDVELRCDPISGHTALYWYRQSLGQGLEFLIYFQGNSAPDKSGLPSDRFSAERTGGSVSTLTIQRTQQEDSAVYLCASSLQGIYGYTFGSGTRLTVV.

The chain combines TRBV27 with TRBJ2-3; D is undetermined. CDR1 is MNHEY, CDR2 SMNVEV, per germline (reference sequence). The CDR3 runs 13 residues. V lost 2 bases to trimming and J lost 7 bases, with 10 bases between them. Written as DNA, the CDR3 is TGTGCCAGCAGTTTAACCCACCGGAATACGCAGTATTTT. It codes for CASSLTHRNTQYF.

This clone was seen a single time. V and J are TRBV7-2 and TRBJ2-3; 7 positions agree with TRBD2. The trim removed 5 bases at V and 2 bases at J, leaving 4 bases unmatched. This CDR3 region has 14 residues. CDR1 SGHTA and CDR2 FQGNSA come from the germline V gene. CDR3 bases: TGTGCCAGCAGCCCGGCGGGAGTCACAGATACGCAGTATTTT. Its protein product is CASSPAGVTDTQYF.

The V call is TRBV10-1, the J call TRBJ2-1; 9 bases are a match to TRBD2. The CDR3 covers 15 residues. Germline CDR1 is WNHNN and CDR2 is SYGVQD (reference sequence). V gave up 6 bases and J gave up 3 bases; unmatched junction bases: 6. CDR3 loop: CASRPGLAIYNEQFF. CDR3 DNA sequence: TGCGCCAGCAGACCCGGACTAGCGATCTACAATGAGCAGTTCTTC.

The chain carries TRBV27 and TRBJ2-7; D is unclear. The V end lost 0 bases, the J end lost 7 bases, and 10 bases lay between the germline ends. Germline V gene sequence: CDR1 MNHEY, CDR2 SMNVEV (reference sequence). This CDR3 has 13 amino acids. CDR3 in DNA: TGTGCCAGCAGTTTATCGGGATCTAGGGAGCAGTACTTC. Translated, it gives CASSLSGSREQYF.

The genes are TRBV30 and TRBJ2-6; 9 nucleotides line up with TRBD1. The V gene end was trimmed by 2 bases and the J gene end by 4 bases; junction bases not matched to a gene: 9. CDR1 is GTSNPN, CDR2 SVGIG, per germline (reference sequence). This CDR3 is 17 amino acids long. The CDR3 is CAWSPPGTGTGANVLTF. The CDR3 DNA sequence: TGTGCCTGGAGTCCTCCCGGGACAGGGACCGGGGCCAACGTCCTGACTTTC.

A few counts support this clone. The rearrangement uses TRBV29-1 and TRBJ2-1; no firm D call. Germline V gene lookup returns CDR1 SQVTM and CDR2 ANQGSEA. Trimming cost V 6 bases and J 6 bases, with 15 bases left between them. The CDR3 has 13 residues. CDR3 DNA sequence: TGCAGCGTCCCGATGGCCTCCCTCAATGAGCAGTTCTTC. Its translation is CSVPMASLNEQFF.